The 24 T cell receptor beta chains listed next were all sequenced from one sample in a study of T cell responses to AZD1222 COVID-19 vaccine. Some clones are missing from TCRdb's copy, which holds only in-frame ones; the method was immunoSEQ multiplex PCR. The data hold 95,000 to 150,000 clones, with about nine tenths observed a single time. Sequenced material: peripheral blood, taken on day 0 of AZD1222 vaccination. The receptors come from an adult in good health.

The rearrangement joins TRBV5-4 to TRBJ2-6; no firm D call. Trimming removed 0 bases at V and 0 bases at J, with 4 bases between. Germline V CDR1 and CDR2: SGHNT, YYREEE (reference sequence). This CDR3 is 15 amino acids long. As DNA, the CDR3 is TGTGCCAGCAGCTTGGGCGGCTCTGGGGCCAACGTCCTGACTTTC. Translation gives CASSLGGSGANVLTF.

The J gene is TRBJ1-1, the V gene TRBV5-5; a weak D match, TRBD1 (6 bases). The CDR3 sequence is 16 residues long. CDR1 is SGHKS, CDR2 YYEKEE, per germline (reference sequence). V was trimmed by 1 base and J by 11 bases, leaving 24 bases between them. The CDR3 region is CASSLSPGAIRLFAFF. The CDR3 coding sequence is TGTGCCAGCAGCTTGTCGCCGGGGGCCATACGCCTGTTCGCTTTCTTT.

This chain links TRBV7-9 with TRBJ1-1, with a weak D call TRBD1 (5 bases). The germline gives CDR1 SEHNR, CDR2 FQNEAQ (reference sequence). V lost 5 bases to trimming and J lost 0 bases, with 13 bases between them. This CDR3 is 15 amino acids long. CDR3 sequence: CASSPKWGMNTEAFF. Written as DNA, the CDR3 is TGTGCCAGCAGCCCAAAATGGGGCATGAACACTGAAGCTTTCTTT.

The J gene is TRBJ2-5, the V gene TRBV10-2; D might be TRBD2 (6 bases). Trimming shortened V by 6 bases and J by 0 bases, and 14 bases separated the two germline ends. The CDR3 runs 15 residues. The V gene's germline CDR1 is WSHSY and CDR2 SAAADI. The CDR3 here is CASRRLGEYQETQYF. CDR3 in DNA: TGCGCCAGCAGACGACTAGGGGAGTACCAAGAGACCCAGTACTTC.

V gene TRBV11-2 combines with J gene TRBJ1-1; D is ambiguous. The germline V and J ends were trimmed by 0 bases and 11 bases, with 25 bases remaining between them. The CDR3 totals 17 residues. Per the germline V gene, CDR1 is SGHAT and CDR2 is FQNNGV. Written as DNA, the CDR3 is TGTGCCAGCAGCTTAGAGGCCTCCGGGGATCGTCTCGGTGGGGCTTTCTTT. Amino acids: CASSLEASGDRLGGAFF.

The chain combines TRBV2 with TRBJ2-4; 7 positions agree with TRBD1. The CDR3 has 13 amino acids. Germline loops: CDR1 SNHLY, CDR2 FYNNEI. The junction had 7 bases not matched to a gene; V was cut back by 10 bases and J by 4 bases. The CDR3 reads CAISGQSKNIQYF. The CDR3 DNA follows: TGTGCCATTTCGGGACAGTCAAAAAACATTCAGTACTTC.

CDR3 DNA sequence: TGCGCCAGCAGCCAAGATCGGCAGGCGCAGAATTCACCCCTCCACTTT. It translates to CASSQDRQAQNSPLHF. J is TRBJ1-6 and V is TRBV4-1; D not resolved. Trimming stripped 0 bases from V and 7 bases from J, with 13 bases between. The CDR3 extends over 16 amino acids. Germline V gene lookup returns CDR1 MGHRA and CDR2 YSYEKL.

This chain connects TRBV12-3 or TRBV12-4 to TRBJ1-1, with 9 positions matching TRBD1. V was pared by 1 base and J by 10 bases, with 4 bases of the junction left unmatched. CDR3 length: 13 amino acids. The CDR3 here is CASSLGTGEGAFF. DNA for the CDR3: TGTGCCAGCAGTTTAGGGACAGGGGAAGGAGCTTTCTTT.

V and J are TRBV27 and TRBJ2-2; D unresolved. Trimming stripped 1 base from V and 5 bases from J, with 8 bases between. Germline V gene lookup returns CDR1 MNHEY and CDR2 SMNVEV (reference sequence). The CDR3 runs 14 residues. As DNA, the CDR3 is TGTGCCAGCAGTTTATACCTGGGGACCGGGGAGCTGTTTTTT. Amino acids: CASSLYLGTGELFF.

This chain links TRBV18 with TRBJ2-2; TRBD1 is a possible D gene (5 bases). Germline CDR1 and CDR2: KGHSH and LQKENI. The V and J ends lost 3 bases and 1 base respectively, with 6 bases between them. The length of the CDR3 is 14 residues. The CDR3 sequence is CASSPGQNTGELFF. The CDR3 region has the DNA TGTGCCAGCTCACCCGGACAGAACACCGGGGAGCTGTTTTTT.

The chain is built from TRBV15 and TRBJ1-1, with D perhaps TRBD1 (5 bases). V lost 0 bases, J lost 4 bases, and 12 bases lay in between. The germline gives CDR1 LNHNV, CDR2 YYDKDF (reference sequence). The CDR3 consists of 15 residues. The CDR3 region has the DNA TGTGCCACCAGCAGAGATCGTGTGGGGCCCACTGAAGCTTTCTTT. Protein product: CATSRDRVGPTEAFF.

The chain links TRBV20-1 to TRBJ1-3; the D is unclear. The CDR3 totals 10 residues. CDR1 and CDR2 (germline): DFQATT, SNEGSKA (reference sequence). The V and J ends lost 1 base and 8 bases respectively, with 3 bases between them. The CDR3 DNA is TGCAGTGCTAGAGCGGACACCATATATTTT. It yields the protein CSARADTIYF.

In DNA form, the CDR3 reads TGTGCCAGCTTCTCCCAGGGGGTGTATGGCTACACCTTC. It translates to CASFSQGVYGYTF. The gene calls are TRBV2 and TRBJ1-2; TRBD1 matches at 7 bases. Germline CDR1 reads SNHLY; CDR2 reads FYNNEI. J lost 5 bases, V lost 8 bases, and 8 bases had no gene match. CDR3 length equals 13 residues.

J is TRBJ1-1 and V is TRBV3-1 (or the pseudogene TRBV3-2); D is undetermined. CDR1 and CDR2 from the germline V gene are LGHDT and YNNKEL (reference sequence). The length of the CDR3 is 15 residues. V lost 0 bases, J lost 4 bases, and 12 bases lay in between. CDR3: CASSQELRRGTEAFF. CDR3 coding DNA: TGTGCCAGCAGCCAAGAGCTGCGCCGGGGCACTGAAGCTTTCTTT.

This rearrangement joins TRBV6-5 to TRBJ1-5; the D gene is possibly TRBD1 (5 bases). V shed 6 bases and J shed 3 bases, with 15 bases lying between them. The CDR3 loop spans 15 amino acids. Per the germline V gene, CDR1 is MNHEY and CDR2 is SVGAGI. The CDR3: CASRAGRESNQPQHF. The CDR3 coding sequence is TGTGCCAGCAGGGCAGGGAGGGAGTCCAATCAGCCCCAGCATTTT.

The V gene is TRBV19, the J gene TRBJ1-5, with TRBD1 matching 9 bases. The CDR3 loop spans 16 amino acids. The ends lost 4 bases at V and 7 bases at J; junction bases unmatched: 11. The germline V gene has CDR1 LNHDA and CDR2 SQIVND (reference sequence). The CDR3 DNA is TGTGCCAGTAGTAGCCCGGACAGGGGAGGACAACAGCCCCAGCATTTT. Translating it yields CASSSPDRGGQQPQHF.

The DNA for the CDR3 is TGCGCCAGCAGCCAAGATCGACAGGGGGCTGACGGGGAGCTGTTTTTT. It translates to CASSQDRQGADGELFF. V usage is TRBV4-3 and J usage is TRBJ2-2; TRBD1 matches at 10 bases. Germline-derived CDR1 and CDR2 are LGHNA and YSLEER. J gave up 7 bases and V 0 bases, and 5 bases lay outside the gene matches. There are 16 residues in the CDR3.

The V gene is TRBV29-1, the J gene TRBJ1-3; weak D call: TRBD1 (6 bases). The V and J ends lost 6 bases and 2 bases respectively, with 14 bases between them. Germline-derived CDR1 and CDR2 are SQVTM and ANQGSEA. The CDR3 length is 14 residues. Here the CDR3 reads CSVSTGQPGNTIYF. The DNA for the CDR3 is TGCAGCGTATCTACAGGGCAACCTGGAAACACCATATATTTT.

V usage is TRBV4-3 and J usage is TRBJ2-7, with D perhaps being TRBD1 or TRBD2 (5 bases each). Looked up from germline, CDR1 is LGHNA and CDR2 is YSLEER. The V gene lost 0 bases and the J gene lost 2 bases, with 14 bases spanning the gap. The CDR3 runs to 16 residues. This CDR3 is CASSQDPGPKAYEQYF. In DNA, the CDR3 is TGCGCCAGCAGCCAAGACCCGGGACCGAAAGCCTACGAGCAGTACTTC.

This rearrangement joins TRBV6-1 to TRBJ1-5; no reliable D call. Germline CDR1 reads MNHNS; CDR2 reads SASEGT. The CDR3 has 17 residues. V dropped 3 bases and J dropped 4 bases, with 19 bases sitting between them. In DNA, the CDR3 is TGTGCCAGCAGTGAGGGGAGTGTAGGGAGGGCAAATCAGCCCCAGCATTTT. Translated: CASSEGSVGRANQPQHF.

This clone has just a few counts. This chain links TRBV6-5 with TRBJ2-7, with a weak D call TRBD2 (5 bases). CDR3 length: 15 amino acids. Trimming cost V 5 bases and J 3 bases, with 17 bases left between them. CDR1 MNHEY and CDR2 SVGAGI come from the germline V gene. As DNA, the CDR3 is TGTGCCAGCAGTCCCGTTCTGGCAGGAGGCTACGAGCAGTACTTC. Its translation: CASSPVLAGGYEQYF.

V and J are TRBV7-2 and TRBJ1-1; the D gene is possibly TRBD1 (6 bases). V was clipped by 5 bases and J by 0 bases, with 19 bases between them. Germline V gene data show CDR1 as SGHTA and CDR2 as FQGNSA. This CDR3 has 17 residues. CDR3 nucleotide sequence: TGTGCCAGCAGCCAACAGGAGGGCGGGGACATGAACACTGAAGCTTTCTTT. It encodes CASSQQEGGDMNTEAFF. Combining the CDR3 with reference TRBV7-2 and TRBJ1-1 gives the whole variable domain GAGVSQSPSNKVTEKGKDVELRCDPISGHTALYWYRQSLGQGLEFLIYFQGNSAPDKSGLPSDRFSAERTGGSVSTLTIQRTQQEDSAVYLCASSQQEGGDMNTEAFFGQGTRLTVV.

The chain uses TRBV19 and TRBJ1-5, with D hard to call. CDR3 length: 15 residues. The V gene's germline CDR1 is LNHDA and CDR2 SQIVND (reference sequence). Deletions cut 3 bases from V and 3 bases from J, with 12 bases between. The CDR3 region has the DNA TGTGCCAGTAGTATGCAAGTCTGGTACAATCAGCCCCAGCATTTT. It specifies CASSMQVWYNQPQHF.

There are a few counts of this clone. The V call is TRBV9, the J call TRBJ2-3; no clear D. The CDR3 is made up of 16 amino acids. V lost 4 bases and J lost 2, with 17 bases in between. Germline V gene data show CDR1 as SGDLS and CDR2 as YYNGEE. For the CDR3, the DNA is TGTGCCAGCAGCACCTACTCGGCTTCGTTCACAGATACGCAGTATTTT. Translation gives CASSTYSASFTDTQYF.